This T cell receptor beta chain came from a study of T-cell memory formation after mild COVID-19. Via MiXCR, TCRdb re-called the 5' RACE reads, giving one row per CDR3 protein. Of some 97,000 distinct CDR3 sequences in the sample, 8.5% to 14% were seen once. Trimming pared 0 bases from V and 8 bases from J, leaving 16 bases between. Germline V gene lookup returns CDR1 MNHEY and CDR2 SVGAGI. The CDR3 loop spans 15 amino acids. In this sample, this clonotype turned up a few times. The receptor was isolated from a man between 18 and 35 years old who had mild COVID-19 (a few samples of this study predate the infection). Cell type and time point are not known. This chain connects TRBV6-5 to TRBJ1-2; a weak D match, TRBD1 (5 bases). Sequencing input: PBMCs or a T cell subset sorted from them (not recorded which). As DNA, the CDR3 is TGTGCCAGCAGTTACTCGGTGGTTAGGGGTCAGGGCTACACCTTC. Amino acid sequence: CASSYSVVRGQGYTF.